The 22 T cell receptor beta chains below come from one sample, sequenced in a study of post-analysis software for immune sequencing data. Overall study results and limits: Patients used five TRBV segments, including TRBV5-6, TRBV5-1 and TRBV20-1, more often than controls.

The TCR beta cDNA libraries carried unique molecular identifiers. MiXCR, applied by TCRdb to the PCR reads, yields one record per CDR3 protein. The repertoire consists of more than 450,000 distinct CDR3 sequences, with around a third occurring once and the leading ten covering 4.5% to 7.5%. Their recognized antigens are unknown. The sequenced sample consisted of blood. These receptors came from a girl aged 2 to 17 with multiple sclerosis.

This clonotype was seen many times. The chain has TRBV29-1 and TRBJ2-7; D is unresolved. Germline-derived CDR1 and CDR2 are SQVTM and ANQGSEA. The length of the CDR3 is 11 residues. The ends were cut back, 5 bases at V and 9 bases at J, with 14 bases in the middle. DNA of the CDR3: TGCAGCGTTACCCCGCCCTTGACGCAGTACTTC. Protein sequence: CSVTPPLTQYF.

Only a few counts were recorded for this clonotype. The genes are TRBV15 and TRBJ1-4, with D possibly TRBD1 on 6 matching bases. Between the trimmed V and J ends, which lost 0 bases and 7 bases, there was a span of 12 bases. Germline CDR1 is LNHNV and CDR2 is YYDKDF (reference sequence). The CDR3 extends over 15 amino acids. The DNA for the CDR3 is TGTGCCACCAGCAGAGATACAACAGGGCTTGAAAAACTGTTTTTT. It codes for CATSRDTTGLEKLFF.

This chain uses TRBV29-1 with TRBJ1-1; no clear D. The V and J ends lost 6 bases and 1 base respectively, with 12 bases between them. Germline CDR1 SQVTM, CDR2 ANQGSEA. The CDR3 consists of 13 residues. CDR3 loop: CSVDARGNTEAFF. CDR3 sequence (DNA): TGCAGCGTCGATGCTCGGGGGAACACTGAAGCTTTCTTT.

This clonotype was counted only a few times. The chain uses TRBV7-6 and TRBJ2-6; D unresolved. Trimming removed 1 base at V and 0 bases at J, with 7 bases between. Germline CDR1 and CDR2: SGHVS and FNYEAQ. The CDR3 covers 16 residues. The DNA for the CDR3 is TGTGCCAGCAGCTTAGTAGCCACCTCTGGGGCCAACGTCCTGACTTTC. Translating gives CASSLVATSGANVLTF.

In this sample, this clonotype turned up a few times. The J gene is TRBJ2-7, the V gene TRBV9; 9 nucleotides agree with TRBD1. Trimming at V came to 3 bases and at J to 4 bases, leaving 8 bases not matched to a gene. Germline-derived CDR1 and CDR2 are SGDLS and YYNGEE. This CDR3 is 15 amino acids long. The CDR3 nucleotides are TGTGCCAGCAGCGAGGGACAGGGCAACTGGTACGAGCAGTACTTC. Translation gives CASSEGQGNWYEQYF.

This clonotype has more than one count but fewer than ten. This chain connects TRBV7-9 to TRBJ1-2; 7 bases line up with TRBD1. After removal of 5 bases from V and 4 bases from J, the junction contained 13 bases not matched to a gene. The V gene's germline CDR1 is SEHNR and CDR2 FQNEAQ (reference sequence). This CDR3 contains 16 residues. This chain's CDR3 is CASSPLTGTAVYGYTF. CDR3 coding DNA: TGTGCCAGCAGCCCGTTAACCGGGACAGCCGTCTATGGCTACACCTTC.

Concerning this clonotype itself: A much larger clone differs by one base, so this may be a read error. The V and J genes are TRBV5-1 and TRBJ2-3, with D possibly TRBD2 on 6 matching bases. Germline CDR1 SGHRS, CDR2 YFSETQ. This CDR3 region has 13 residues. Between the trimmed V and J ends, which lost 4 bases and 10 bases, there was a span of 16 bases. The chain's CDR3 is CASSPVTGDAQYF. CDR3 nucleotide sequence: TGCGCCAGCAGCCCGGTGACGGGGGATGCGCAGTATTTT.

This chain connects TRBV7-9 to TRBJ1-2; 8 positions agree with TRBD1. Trimming at V came to 4 bases and at J to 8 bases, leaving 18 bases not matched to a gene. The CDR3 sequence is 17 residues long. Germline V gene lookup returns CDR1 SEHNR and CDR2 FQNEAQ (reference sequence). CDR3 in amino acids: CASSSRKRGQEAKGYTF. The CDR3 coding sequence is TGTGCCAGCAGCTCGCGAAAGAGGGGACAGGAGGCGAAGGGCTACACCTTC.

In this sample, this clonotype turned up many times. The V gene is TRBV29-1, the J gene TRBJ2-5; D may be TRBD1 (6 bases). The germline V gene encodes CDR1 SQVTM and CDR2 ANQGSEA. The V gene lost 3 bases and the J gene lost 3 bases, with 14 bases spanning the gap. The CDR3 extends over 14 amino acids. The CDR3 nucleotides read TGCAGCGTTGACGCGGCACAGGGTGAAGAGACCCAGTACTTC. Translation gives CSVDAAQGEETQYF. Full variable domain (remainder filled in from reference TRBV29-1 and TRBJ2-5): SAVISQKPSRDICQRGTSLTIQCQVDSQVTMMFWYRQQPGQSLTLIATANQGSEATYESGFVIDKFPISRPNLTFSTLTVSNMSPEDSSIYLCSVDAAQGEETQYFGPGTRLLVL.

The genes are TRBV5-1 and TRBJ1-6; D ambiguous. Germline CDR1 reads SGHRS; CDR2 reads YFSETQ. The CDR3 has 16 residues. Trimming stripped 0 bases from V and 5 bases from J, with 12 bases between. The CDR3 nucleotides are TGCGCCAGCAGCTTGGCCCAGATCGCCGATAATTCACCCCTCCACTTT. This translates into CASSLAQIADNSPLHF.

Regarding this clonotype: At one end the junction does not follow the germline gene, possibly because of a read error. CDR3 region: CSGGEENYGHTF. The CDR3 region has the DNA TGCAGCGGCGGGGAGGAGAACTATGGCCACACCTTC. V usage is TRBV29-1 and J usage is TRBJ1-2; D unclear. The V gene's germline CDR1 is SQVTM and CDR2 ANQGSEA. This CDR3 region has 12 residues.

The chain employs TRBV6-1 and TRBJ2-4, with D possibly matching TRBD1 (5 bases). This CDR3 region has 15 residues. V dropped 0 bases and J dropped 8 bases, with 14 bases sitting between them. Germline CDR1 is MNHNS and CDR2 is SASEGT. CDR3 DNA sequence: TGTGCCAGCAGTGAAGCGCTTCCCATAGGGGACATTCAGTACTTC. Its translation is CASSEALPIGDIQYF.

The rearrangement uses TRBV10-3 and TRBJ2-4; a weak D match, TRBD1 (6 bases). V lost 2 bases to trimming and J lost 0 bases, with 8 bases between them. CDR1 is ENHRY and CDR2 is SYGVKD in the germline V gene. This CDR3 contains 15 residues. CDR3 sequence (DNA): TGTGCCATCAGTGAGCCAGGGGAAGCCAAAAACATTCAGTACTTC. Amino acid sequence: CAISEPGEAKNIQYF.

This chain connects TRBV3-1 to TRBJ1-2, with a weak D call TRBD1 (5 bases). Trimming left V 3 bases short and J 7 bases short, with 9 bases between. CDR3 length: 12 residues. Germline assignment: CDR1 LGHDT and CDR2 YNNKEL (reference sequence). CDR3 sequence: CASSQGVSGYTF. The DNA of the CDR3 is TGTGCCAGCAGCCAGGGGGTTAGTGGCTACACCTTC.

The DNA of the CDR3 is TGTGCCAGCAGCTTTGTCGGCGGGGGGTCGGATGAGCAGTTCTTC. Translating gives CASSFVGGGSDEQFF. V and J are TRBV7-2 and TRBJ2-1, with TRBD2 identical over 8 bases. Germline CDR1 and CDR2: SGHTA and FQGNSA. The V gene end was trimmed by 3 bases and the J gene end by 8 bases; junction bases not matched to a gene: 9. CDR3 length: 15 amino acids.

This clonotype was seen a single time. One end of the junction varies from germline; a read error may be responsible. This sequence joins TRBV3-1 and TRBJ1-1; 7 nucleotides agree with TRBD1. Germline CDR1 and CDR2: LGHDT and YNNKEL (reference sequence). The CDR3 loop spans 14 amino acids. The CDR3 region is CAGSLGRGTTEAFF. The CDR3, as DNA: TGTGCCGGCAGCCTGGGCAGGGGGACCACTGAAGCTTTCTTT.

The count of this clonotype is one. The rearrangement uses TRBV20-1 and TRBJ2-3, with 13 bases lining up with TRBD2. From germline, CDR1 is DFQATT and CDR2 SNEGSKA (reference sequence). This CDR3 is built from 15 residues. Trimming removed 5 bases from V and 3 bases from J; junction bases left unmatched: 5. As DNA, the CDR3 is TGCAGTGCTGAACTAGCGGGGGGGCTAACAGATACGCAGTATTTT. Translation: CSAELAGGLTDTQYF.

The table lists this clonotype with a few counts. The chain carries TRBV12-3 or TRBV12-4 and TRBJ2-1; 10 bases are a match to TRBD2. The CDR3 totals 16 residues. The J segment lost 9 bases and the V segment lost 5 bases, leaving 13 bases of the junction unmatched. The CDR3 loop reads CASSPPVAGGYGEQFF. CDR3 nucleotides: TGTGCCAGCAGTCCTCCGGTAGCGGGGGGTTACGGTGAGCAGTTCTTC.

The V and J genes are TRBV7-9 and TRBJ1-2; D remains unclear. Trimming shortened V by 3 bases and J by 8 bases, and 13 bases separated the two germline ends. From germline, CDR1 is SEHNR and CDR2 FQNEAQ (reference sequence). The CDR3 extends over 13 amino acids. The CDR3, as DNA: TGTGCCAGCAGCTTTTCCGGGCCGCGGGGCTACACCTTC. Translation: CASSFSGPRGYTF.

The rearrangement links TRBV5-1 to TRBJ1-4; unclear D gene. There are 15 residues in the CDR3. V lost 5 bases to trimming and J lost 3 bases, with 14 bases between them. Germline values: CDR1 SGHRS, CDR2 YFSETQ. The CDR3 region has the DNA TGCGCCAGCAGTCTCGCGCCGGGGTCTAATGAAAAACTGTTTTTT. This codes for CASSLAPGSNEKLFF.

The rearrangement links TRBV5-1 to TRBJ1-2; D is unclear. CDR1 SGHRS and CDR2 YFSETQ come from the germline V gene. V was clipped by 5 bases and J by 3 bases, with 11 bases between them. This CDR3 region has 13 residues. CDR3 sequence reads: CASRWTADYGYTF. Written as DNA, the CDR3 is TGCGCCAGCAGGTGGACGGCTGACTATGGCTACACCTTC.

The V and J genes are TRBV12-3 or TRBV12-4 and TRBJ2-1; D is unclear. V shed 3 bases and J shed 10 bases, with 16 bases lying between them. This CDR3 is 14 amino acids long. The CDR3 reads CASSFGEGSYEQFF. As DNA, the CDR3 is TGTGCCAGCAGTTTTGGTGAAGGATCCTACGAGCAGTTCTTC.